The rows below give T cell receptor beta chains drawn from one sample of a study of cytomegalovirus exposure and HLA in healthy donors. The protocol was immunoSEQ multiplex PCR, while the TCRdb copy is restricted to in-frame clones and leaves out a portion. This table holds around 100,000 clones, about 79% found once. Sequencing was performed on PBMCs. The source of these receptors is a young woman in good health and CMV-seronegative. Both conserved end residues are part of each CDR3. D genes are given only for firm matches. Clone sizes are given selectively: once, few, many, or a class where the clone is expanded.

>-|TRBJ1-3|TRBV9|-
CASSVRDFSGNTIYF
TGTGCCAGCAGCGTCCGTGACTTCTCTGGAAACACCATATATTTT
>-|TRBJ1-6|TRBV7-6|TRBD1
CASSLAGQGVSPLHF
TGTGCCAGCAGCTTAGCGGGACAGGGGGTTTCACCCCTCCACTTT
>-|TRBJ1-5|TRBV27|TRBD1
CASSQAGGGGQPQHF
TGTGCCAGCAGCCAGGCAGGGGGCGGGGGTCAGCCCCAGCATTTT
>-|TRBJ2-1|TRBV19|-
CASSIWGDGSYNEQFF
TGTGCCAGTAGTATATGGGGGGACGGAAGTTACAATGAGCAGTTCTTC
>-|TRBJ2-1|TRBV11-2|TRBD1
CASSTGTGAGNEQFF
TGTGCCAGCAGCACCGGGACAGGGGCCGGGAATGAGCAGTTCTTC
>-|TRBJ1-6|TRBV12-5|-
CASGFFSRDSYNSPLHF
TGTGCTAGTGGTTTTTTTTCGAGGGATTCCTATAATTCACCCCTCCACTTT
>-|TRBJ1-1|TRBV7-2|TRBD1
CASSPPTTGWTEAFF
TGTGCCAGCAGCCCCCCGACGACAGGGTGGACTGAAGCTTTCTTT
>-|TRBJ1-3|TRBV5-1|-
CASSLTGLSGNTIYF
TGCGCCAGCAGCCTGACAGGTCTCTCTGGAAACACCATATATTTT
>-|TRBJ2-1|TRBV6-1|-
CASSEASRGNEQFF
TGTGCCAGCAGTGAAGCGTCACGGGGAAATGAGCAGTTCTTC
>-|TRBJ1-5|TRBV19|TRBD1
CASSIQGAGQAQHF
TGTGCCAGTAGTATACAGGGGGCGGGTCAGGCCCAGCATTTT
>-|TRBJ2-2|TRBV30|-
CAWGAGATGELFF
TGTGCCTGGGGGGCAGGGGCCACCGGGGAGCTGTTTTTT
>-|TRBJ1-5|TRBV19|-
CASSIRQFSNQPQHF
TGTGCCAGTAGTATACGACAGTTTAGCAATCAGCCCCAGCATTTT
>-|TRBJ2-3|TRBV7-2|TRBD2
CASSLDGLAGVDTQYF
TGTGCCAGCAGCTTAGACGGCCTAGCGGGGGTAGATACGCAGTATTTT
>-|TRBJ2-7|TRBV28|TRBD2
CASSNGGTISYEQYF
TGTGCCAGCAGCAACGGCGGGACTATATCCTACGAGCAGTACTTC
>-|TRBJ2-2|TRBV30|-
CAWSEQEGIGLFF
TGTGCCTGGAGTGAGCAGGAAGGTATAGGGCTGTTTTTT
>-|TRBJ2-1|TRBV5-1|-
CASSPVPTSLNEQFF
TGCGCCAGCAGCCCCGTTCCTACTAGTCTGAATGAGCAGTTCTTC
>-|TRBJ2-7|TRBV6-1|-
CASSDYYGYEQYF
TGTGCCAGCAGTGACTATTACGGGTACGAGCAGTACTTC
>-|TRBJ1-6|TRBV5-1|-
CASSFRGPNSPLHF
TGCGCCAGCAGCTTTCGAGGCCCGAATTCACCCCTCCACTTT
>few|TRBJ1-1|TRBV5-6|-
CASSIQGSDTEAFF
TGTGCCAGCAGTATCCAGGGTTCGGACACTGAAGCTTTCTTT
>-|TRBJ2-1|TRBV29-1|TRBD2
CSTKLAGASEQFF
TGCAGCACAAAGCTAGCGGGAGCTTCTGAGCAGTTCTTC
>-|TRBJ1-2|TRBV30|TRBD1
CAWSGQGRNYGYTF
TGTGCCTGGAGTGGACAGGGGCGTAACTATGGCTACACCTTC
>-|TRBJ1-5|TRBV30|-
CAWSVGAASNQPQHF
TGTGCCTGGAGTGTAGGGGCCGCTAGCAATCAGCCCCAGCATTTT
>-|TRBJ2-3|TRBV7-2|-
CASSLWGQTDTQYF
TGTGCCAGCAGCCTATGGGGACAAACGGATACGCAGTATTTT
>-|TRBJ2-6|TRBV2|-
CASTPDGAIPGANVLTF
TGTGCCAGCACGCCTGATGGAGCCATTCCTGGGGCCAACGTCCTGACTTTC
>-|TRBJ1-1|TRBV18|-
CASSPPGNTEAFF
TGTGCCAGCTCACCGCCAGGGAACACTGAAGCTTTCTTT
>-|TRBJ1-2|TRBV7-2|-
CASSLARGEYGYTF
TGTGCCAGCAGCTTAGCGCGGGGAGAGTATGGCTACACCTTC
>few|TRBJ2-1|TRBV10-2|TRBD2
CASNSAGVDEQFF
TGCGCCAGCAACTCAGCGGGAGTGGATGAGCAGTTCTTC
>-|TRBJ2-3|TRBV9|-
CASSVLGDTDTQYF
TGTGCCAGCAGCGTATTAGGGGACACAGATACGCAGTATTTT
>-|TRBJ2-5|TRBV29-1|-
CSVETSRGTQYF
TGCAGCGTTGAAACCAGTCGTGGGACCCAGTACTTC
>-|TRBJ1-2|TRBV4-3|TRBD1
CASSRETGGYGYTF
TGCGCCAGCAGCCGCGAGACAGGGGGGTATGGCTACACCTTC
>-|TRBJ1-3|TRBV13|-
CASSYQGGRGNTIYF
TGTGCCAGCAGCTACCAGGGCGGTCGGGGAAACACCATATATTTT
>-|TRBJ1-4|TRBV28|TRBD1
CASRPGTGGEKLFF
TGTGCCAGCAGGCCCGGGACAGGGGGTGAAAAACTGTTTTTT
>-|TRBJ1-2|TRBV29-1|TRBD1
CSVPGQGAHIYGYTF
TGCAGCGTTCCGGGACAGGGGGCGCACATCTATGGCTACACCTTC
>-|TRBJ2-2|TRBV9|-
CASRPGGRNTGELFF
TGTGCCAGCAGACCCGGTGGGAGGAACACCGGGGAGCTGTTTTTT
>-|TRBJ1-2|TRBV27|-
CASSSEGYGYTF
TGTGCCAGCAGTTCCGAGGGCTATGGCTACACCTTC
>-|TRBJ1-6|TRBV7-2|TRBD1
CASSAPGQLNSPLHF
TGTGCCAGCAGCGCCCCGGGACAGCTAAATTCACCCCTCCACTTT